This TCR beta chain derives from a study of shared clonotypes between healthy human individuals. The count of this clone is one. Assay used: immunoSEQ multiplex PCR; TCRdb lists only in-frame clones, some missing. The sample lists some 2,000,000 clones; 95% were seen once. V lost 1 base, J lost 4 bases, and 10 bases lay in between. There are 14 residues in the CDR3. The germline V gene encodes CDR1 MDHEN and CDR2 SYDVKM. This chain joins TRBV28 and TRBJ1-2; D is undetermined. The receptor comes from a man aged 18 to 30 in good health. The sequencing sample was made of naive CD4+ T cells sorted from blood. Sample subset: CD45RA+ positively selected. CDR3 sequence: CASSLYSRSYGYTF. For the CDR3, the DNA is TGTGCCAGCAGTTTATACTCTCGGAGCTATGGCTACACCTTC.